These 13 T cell receptor beta chains were all obtained from the same sample, sequenced in a study of somatic mutations in cytotoxic T cells in rheumatoid arthritis. TCRdb keeps only in-frame clones here, not all; method: immunoSEQ multiplex PCR. Of 20,000 to 25,000 clones in the sample, about four fifths were seen once. What was sequenced was CD8+ T cells sorted from blood. Receptor source: an adult with rheumatoid arthritis.

This clone occurred a few times. The chain couples TRBV2 to TRBJ2-7; D gene uncertain. CDR1 is SNHLY, CDR2 FYNNEI, per germline. Trimming shortened V by 1 base and J by 7 bases, and 8 bases separated the two germline ends. The CDR3 is 12 amino acids. The CDR3 nucleotides are TGTGCCAGCAGTGAAGGACTCCGGGAGCAGTACTTC. It codes for CASSEGLREQYF.

The CDR3 sequence: CASSYSTGVRNTEAFF. The DNA for the CDR3 is TGTGCCAGCAGTTACTCGACAGGGGTAAGAAACACTGAAGCTTTCTTT. The rearrangement joins TRBV6-5 to TRBJ1-1; 8 bases map to TRBD1. Germline CDR1 and CDR2: MNHEY and SVGAGI. The CDR3 extends over 16 amino acids. Trimming took 0 bases from V and 2 from J; bases not matched to a gene: 5.

This clone showed up just once. The chain combines TRBV10-1 with TRBJ1-1, with D hard to call. The CDR3 runs to 13 residues. Germline V gene sequence: CDR1 WNHNN, CDR2 SYGVQD (reference sequence). With 10 bases removed from V and 2 bases from J, the gap between germline ends came to 14 bases. CDR3 loop: CATSARLNTEAFF. CDR3 nucleotides: TGCGCCACCTCGGCTCGACTTAACACTGAAGCTTTCTTT.

The rearrangement joins TRBV27 to TRBJ2-7; no clear D gene. Between the trimmed V and J ends, which lost 2 bases and 0 bases, there was a span of 5 bases. Per germline, CDR1 MNHEY and CDR2 SMNVEV (reference sequence). The CDR3 is 13 residues long. The CDR3 nucleotides are TGTGCCAGCAGTTTAAGCCCCTCCTACGAGCAGTACTTC. The encoded protein is CASSLSPSYEQYF.

CDR3 in DNA: TGTGCCAGCAGTTTTAATATCCGGGACAGGGACTACGAGCAGTACTTC. This codes for CASSFNIRDRDYEQYF. The chain uses TRBV6-5 and TRBJ2-7, with 9 bases identical to TRBD1. Germline CDR1 and CDR2: MNHEY and SVGAGI. V dropped 4 bases and J dropped 3; count of bases not matched to a gene: 10. The CDR3 is made up of 16 amino acids.

The chain joins TRBV25-1 to TRBJ2-5, with D maybe TRBD1 (5 bases). Germline lookup yields CDR1 MGHDK and CDR2 SYGVNS. Trimming left V 1 base short and J 3 bases short, with 12 bases between. This CDR3 comprises 15 residues. CDR3 loop: CASSELGAEKETQYF. The CDR3 DNA sequence: TGTGCCAGCAGTGAATTAGGGGCAGAAAAAGAGACCCAGTACTTC.

CDR3 sequence: CASSLKGGRGNQPQHF. The CDR3, as DNA: TGTGCCAGCAGCTTGAAGGGGGGACGGGGCAATCAGCCCCAGCATTTT. The rearrangement joins TRBV5-8 to TRBJ1-5; D is possibly TRBD1 (6 bases). The CDR3 covers 16 residues. Trimming cost V 1 base and J 2 bases, with 13 bases left between them. Germline loops: CDR1 SGHTS, CDR2 YDEGEE.

The chain joins TRBV7-9 to TRBJ1-4; perhaps TRBD1 as D (5 bases). The ends were cut back, 2 bases at V and 4 bases at J, with 8 bases in the middle. This CDR3 is 14 amino acids long. Germline values: CDR1 SEHNR, CDR2 FQNEAQ (reference sequence). The CDR3 nucleotides are TGTGCCAGCAGCTTAATGGGACTTAATGAAAAACTGTTTTTT. Amino acids: CASSLMGLNEKLFF.

The chain has TRBV30 and TRBJ2-1; 8 bases agree with TRBD2. Germline CDR1 and CDR2: GTSNPN and SVGIG (reference sequence). The trim removed 3 bases at V and 8 bases at J, leaving 3 bases unmatched. This CDR3 has 12 residues. CDR3 nucleotides: TGTGCCTGGAGCGGGAGGGCCGATGAGCAGTTCTTC. Translating it yields CAWSGRADEQFF.

The rearrangement uses TRBV5-4 and TRBJ1-1, with 7 bases matching TRBD1. The CDR3 spans 12 residues. J was trimmed by 5 bases and V by 3 bases; bases with no gene match: 1. Germline V gene lookup returns CDR1 SGHNT and CDR2 YYREEE (reference sequence). CDR3 sequence: CASSSTGTEAFF. The CDR3 nucleotides read TGTGCCAGCAGCTCGACAGGGACTGAAGCTTTCTTT.

This clone was detected only a few times. The chain recombines TRBV2 with TRBJ1-6; TRBD1 matches at 7 bases. J lost 1 base, V lost 6 bases, and 6 bases had no gene match. CDR1 SNHLY and CDR2 FYNNEI come from the germline V gene. The CDR3 covers 16 residues. The CDR3 region is CASRHRDSSYNSPLHF. The CDR3 bases are TGTGCCAGCAGGCACCGGGACAGTTCCTATAATTCACCCCTCCACTTT.

V is TRBV2 and J is TRBJ1-3; D ambiguous. The CDR3 is 13 residues long. Germline V gene sequence: CDR1 SNHLY, CDR2 FYNNEI. V lost 10 bases, J lost 1 base, and 11 bases lay in between. CDR3 sequence: CAMDVRSGNTIYF. Here the CDR3 DNA reads TGTGCCATGGACGTTCGTTCTGGAAACACCATATATTTT.

The rearrangement joins TRBV4-2 to TRBJ2-7, with D perhaps matching TRBD2 (5 bases). The CDR3 runs 16 residues. The V gene's germline CDR1 is LGHNA and CDR2 YNFKEQ. Trimming left V 0 bases short and J 0 bases short, with 12 bases between. The CDR3 here is CASSQDVGVSSYEQYF. CDR3 in DNA: TGTGCCAGCAGCCAAGATGTCGGGGTGTCCTCCTACGAGCAGTACTTC.